Each of the 9 T cell receptor beta chains below was sequenced from the same sample in a study of cytomegalovirus exposure and HLA in healthy donors (TCRdb year 2017). Library preparation used the immunoSEQ multiplex PCR assay. For the multiplex PCR, a mixture combining 60 forward primers for TCR Vbeta segments and 13 reverse primers for TCR Jbeta segments was used. TCRdb took this table from immuneACCESS and kept in-frame rearrangements with V and J called. Such tables lack part of the clones; where checked against another copy, unresolved V genes explain under half of the gap, and the rest is unexplained. A total of over 150,000 clones appear in this sample, 65% to 90% of them only once. Together, the top ten hold around 2% of the sample. Sample: PBMCs. Source of these receptors: a human donor in good health.

The chain couples TRBV9 to TRBJ1-2; no clear D gene. Trimming pared 4 bases from V and 6 bases from J, leaving 13 bases between. The germline V gene encodes CDR1 SGDLS and CDR2 YYNGEE. The CDR3 covers 13 residues. CDR3 sequence reads: CASSQSSRNGYTF. The CDR3 DNA is TGTGCCAGCAGCCAGAGCAGCAGGAATGGCTACACCTTC.

V and J are TRBV9 and TRBJ2-1, with D perhaps TRBD1 (6 bases). Looked up from germline, CDR1 is SGDLS and CDR2 is YYNGEE. This CDR3 spans 16 amino acids. V dropped 0 bases and J dropped 2 bases, with 12 bases sitting between them. CDR3 DNA sequence: TGTGCCAGCAGCGTAGCTAGGGGGAACCCCTACAATGAGCAGTTCTTC. Protein sequence: CASSVARGNPYNEQFF.

The rearrangement uses TRBV28 and TRBJ2-4; D possibly corresponds to TRBD1 (6 bases). The CDR3 runs 15 residues. In germline, CDR1 is MDHEN, CDR2 SYDVKM. Trimming took 6 bases from V and 4 from J, leaving 16 bases between them. CDR3: CASSPYPGQKNIQYF. The CDR3 DNA reads as TGTGCCAGCAGCCCATACCCCGGACAGAAAAACATTCAGTACTTC.

The V call is TRBV2, the J call TRBJ2-7; TRBD1 aligns across 8 bases. After removal of 4 bases from V and 7 bases from J, the junction contained 9 bases not matched to a gene. Germline CDR1 and CDR2: SNHLY and FYNNEI. The CDR3 contains 14 residues. The CDR3 DNA reads as TGTGCCAGCAGTGGAGGACAGGGCATCGGGGAGCAGTACTTC. Translated: CASSGGQGIGEQYF.

This chain links TRBV6-1 with TRBJ1-5; a weak D match, TRBD1 (6 bases). The CDR3 is made up of 17 amino acids. Trimming took 0 bases from V and 5 from J, leaving 17 bases between them. Germline CDR1 is MNHNS and CDR2 is SASEGT. As DNA, the CDR3 is TGTGCCAGCAGTGAAGCTCTAGGAACAGGGTTGGATCAGCCCCAGCATTTT. Protein product: CASSEALGTGLDQPQHF.

The chain combines TRBV6-5 with TRBJ2-5, with D possibly matching TRBD2 (5 bases). The CDR3 has 12 residues. Germline CDR1 and CDR2: MNHEY and SVGAGI. V lost 5 bases to trimming and J lost 5 bases, with 9 bases between them. DNA for the CDR3: TGTGCCAGCAGTGGGAGCCAGGAGACCCAGTACTTC. Protein: CASSGSQETQYF.

This chain uses TRBV9 with TRBJ2-2, with D perhaps matching TRBD2 (7 bases). In germline, CDR1 is SGDLS, CDR2 YYNGEE. This CDR3 comprises 17 residues. V lost 4 bases and J lost 0, with 16 bases in between. The CDR3 DNA reads TGTGCCAGCAGCCTGGGGGGGGCGTCCCCGAACACCGGGGAGCTGTTTTTT. This codes for CASSLGGASPNTGELFF. The whole variable domain, filled in from reference TRBV9 and TRBJ2-2, reads DSGVTQTPKHLITATGQRVTLRCSPRSGDLSVYWYQQSLDQGLQFLIQYYNGEERAKGNILERFSAQQFPDLHSELNLSSLELGDSALYFCASSLGGASPNTGELFFGEGSRLTVL.

The V call is TRBV7-2, the J call TRBJ2-4, with D maybe TRBD1 (5 bases). Trimming left V 1 base short and J 5 bases short, with 6 bases between. The CDR3 runs 13 residues. Germline CDR1 and CDR2: SGHTA and FQGNSA. In nucleotides, the CDR3 is TGTGCCAGCAGCTTAGAGACAGAAAACATTCAGTACTTC. This codes for CASSLETENIQYF.

The chain combines TRBV5-5 with TRBJ2-7; 12 bases align to TRBD2. CDR3 size: 19 residues. The V gene end was trimmed by 3 bases and the J gene end by 2 bases; junction bases not matched to a gene: 15. Germline CDR1 reads SGHKS; CDR2 reads YYEKEE (reference sequence). The CDR3 loop is CASSSRASGGAPNTYEQYF. CDR3 sequence (DNA): TGTGCCAGCAGCTCCCGGGCTAGCGGGGGGGCCCCAAATACCTACGAGCAGTACTTC.